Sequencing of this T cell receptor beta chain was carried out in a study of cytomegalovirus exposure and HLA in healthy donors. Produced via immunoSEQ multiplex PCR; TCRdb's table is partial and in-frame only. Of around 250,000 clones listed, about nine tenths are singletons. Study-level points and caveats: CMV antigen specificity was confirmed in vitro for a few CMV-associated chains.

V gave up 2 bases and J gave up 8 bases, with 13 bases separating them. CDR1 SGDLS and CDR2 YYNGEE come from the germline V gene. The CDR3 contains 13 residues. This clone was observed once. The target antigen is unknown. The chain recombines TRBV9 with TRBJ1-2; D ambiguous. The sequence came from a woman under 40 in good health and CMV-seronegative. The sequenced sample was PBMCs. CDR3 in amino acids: CASSVGVQPGYTF. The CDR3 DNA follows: TGTGCCAGCAGCGTTGGTGTGCAGCCGGGCTACACCTTC.